The sequence of this T cell receptor beta chain was determined in a study of patients and donors after allogeneic stem cell transplantation. MiXCR, applied by TCRdb to the RT-PCR reads, yields one record per CDR3 protein. Here the sample spans around 170,000 distinct CDR3 sequences, about 24% being singletons. The CDR3 sequence is 13 residues long. Trimming stripped 0 bases from V and 3 bases from J, with 9 bases between. Germline V gene data show CDR1 as SQVTM and CDR2 as ANQGSEA. The TCR originated in a human donor who was either an allogeneic HSCT recipient or a stem cell or donor lymphocyte infusion donor (not recorded which). It is not recorded whose cells these are; they may come from a transplant donor. Sequenced input: blood, either unsorted or a sorted T cell fraction (not recorded which). The rearrangement uses TRBV29-1 and TRBJ2-7; D gene uncertain. This CDR3 reads CSVEEGIDYEQYF. The CDR3 region has the DNA TGCAGCGTTGAAGAGGGGATTGACTACGAGCAGTACTTC.